The rows below give T cell receptor beta chains drawn from one sample of a study of T cells after posttransplantation cyclophosphamide. Using immunoSEQ multiplex PCR, the repertoire was profiled, and TCRdb retains in-frame clones only, with some absent. This repertoire shows about 46,000 clones, 85% to 95% found once; its top ten account for 3% to 3.5%. The sample was PBMCs. The receptors derive from a woman aged 45 to 65 in good health and a related stem cell transplant donor. Each CDR3 is given with its conserved first and last residue. The D gene is left open where the match is weak.

v_call: TRBV21-1
j_call: TRBJ2-2
cdr3_length: 17
d_call: -
cdr3_aa: CASSKGRTSGRTGELFF
cdr3_nt: TGTGCCAGCAGCAAAGGACGGACTAGCGGGAGGACCGGGGAGCTGTTTTTT

v_call: TRBV2
j_call: TRBJ1-2
cdr3_length: 12
d_call: -
cdr3_aa: CASSVGQGALTF
cdr3_nt: -

v_call: TRBV2
j_call: TRBJ1-5
cdr3_length: 14
d_call: TRBD1
cdr3_aa: CASREGATNQPQHF
cdr3_nt: TGTGCCAGCAGGGAGGGGGCTACTAATCAGCCCCAGCATTTT

v_call: TRBV19
j_call: TRBJ1-5
cdr3_length: 14
d_call: -
cdr3_aa: CATQNGQLNQPQHF
cdr3_nt: TGTGCCACCCAAAACGGACAGCTGAATCAGCCCCAGCATTTT

v_call: TRBV6-1
j_call: TRBJ2-1
cdr3_length: 15
d_call: TRBD2
cdr3_aa: CASIKGTSGGTEQFF
cdr3_nt: TGTGCCAGCATTAAAGGGACTAGCGGGGGGACTGAGCAGTTCTTC

v_call: TRBV27
j_call: TRBJ1-1
cdr3_length: 14
d_call: -
cdr3_aa: CASSLSRGNTEAFF
cdr3_nt: TGTGCCAGCAGTTTATCGAGAGGGAACACTGAAGCTTTCTTT

v_call: TRBV4-1
j_call: TRBJ2-2
cdr3_length: 15
d_call: TRBD2
cdr3_aa: CASSQGTSGTGELFF
cdr3_nt: TGCGCCAGCAGCCAAGGGACTAGCGGGACCGGGGAGCTGTTTTTT

v_call: TRBV9
j_call: TRBJ1-1
cdr3_length: 15
d_call: -
cdr3_aa: CASSLRDSVWTEAFF
cdr3_nt: TGTGCCAGCAGCCTGCGGGACTCCGTGTGGACTGAAGCTTTCTTT

v_call: TRBV19
j_call: TRBJ2-3
cdr3_length: 16
d_call: TRBD1
cdr3_aa: CASERGTGRGTDTQYF
cdr3_nt: TGTGCCAGTGAGAGGGGGACAGGGAGAGGCACAGATACGCAGTATTTT

v_call: TRBV7-9
j_call: TRBJ1-5
cdr3_length: 15
d_call: TRBD1
cdr3_aa: CASGPGQGTPQPQHF
cdr3_nt: TGTGCCAGCGGTCCGGGACAGGGAACCCCTCAGCCCCAGCATTTT

v_call: TRBV5-1
j_call: TRBJ2-1
cdr3_length: 18
d_call: -
cdr3_aa: CASSLGRPFLRGGNEQFF
cdr3_nt: TGCGCCAGCAGCTTGGGCCGTCCATTTCTAAGGGGCGGAAATGAGCAGTTCTTC

v_call: TRBV11-2
j_call: TRBJ1-5
cdr3_length: 15
d_call: -
cdr3_aa: CASSDTAGGGETQHF
cdr3_nt: TGTGCCAGCAGCGATACGGCGGGGGGTGGTGAGACCCAGCATTTT

v_call: TRBV6-1
j_call: TRBJ2-1
cdr3_length: 14
d_call: -
cdr3_aa: CASGPGVRYNEQFF
cdr3_nt: TGTGCCAGCGGACCAGGGGTACGGTACAATGAGCAGTTCTTC